The clone carrying this T cell receptor (beta chain) was seen more than once but under ten times. This specimen comes from a study of circulating and synovial CD4+ cells in juvenile arthritis. Libraries were prepared by immunoSEQ multiplex PCR; TCRdb keeps only in-frame clonotypes and omits some of them. Of about 30,000 clones in the sample, roughly 95% were seen once. This CDR3 contains 14 residues. Looked up from germline, CDR1 is MNHEY and CDR2 is SVGAGI. J gave up 7 bases and V 11 bases, and 13 bases lay outside the gene matches. Sequenced input: CD4+ T cells from blood. The receptor was derived from a human donor with juvenile idiopathic arthritis. This chain joins TRBV6-5 and TRBJ1-5; 8 positions agree with TRBD1. As DNA, the CDR3 is TGTGCCGTCGGGGGCCCAGGGGGCGACCAGCCCCAGCATTTT. It encodes CAVGGPGGDQPQHF.